This TCR beta chain was recovered during a study of T-cell reconstitution after alpha-beta-depleted transplantation in children. As concerns this clonotype: Antigen specificity is unknown.

Study-wide results and caveats: About two months after transplant, alpha-beta T cells reportedly came from several hundred expanded graft clones.

A library of TCRbeta sequences, prepared with unique molecular identifiers, was generated. MiXCR, applied by TCRdb to the PCR reads, yields one record per CDR3 protein. This sample has fewer than 550,000 distinct CDR3 sequences, with about 11% found just once. The CDR3 sequence is 14 residues long. The ends were cut back, 1 base at V and 2 bases at J, with 9 bases in the middle. Germline-derived CDR1 and CDR2 are DFQATT and SNEGSKA (reference sequence). The gene calls are TRBV20-1 and TRBJ2-1, with D hard to call. The sequence came from a child aged 2 to 10 with inherited bone marrow failure, due to receive a stem cell transplant. Sample: PBMCs, taken before TCRalphabeta/CD19-depleted stem cell transplant. CDR3 residues: CSARAQAPYNEQFF. The CDR3 DNA reads as TGCAGTGCTAGAGCCCAGGCCCCCTACAATGAGCAGTTCTTC.